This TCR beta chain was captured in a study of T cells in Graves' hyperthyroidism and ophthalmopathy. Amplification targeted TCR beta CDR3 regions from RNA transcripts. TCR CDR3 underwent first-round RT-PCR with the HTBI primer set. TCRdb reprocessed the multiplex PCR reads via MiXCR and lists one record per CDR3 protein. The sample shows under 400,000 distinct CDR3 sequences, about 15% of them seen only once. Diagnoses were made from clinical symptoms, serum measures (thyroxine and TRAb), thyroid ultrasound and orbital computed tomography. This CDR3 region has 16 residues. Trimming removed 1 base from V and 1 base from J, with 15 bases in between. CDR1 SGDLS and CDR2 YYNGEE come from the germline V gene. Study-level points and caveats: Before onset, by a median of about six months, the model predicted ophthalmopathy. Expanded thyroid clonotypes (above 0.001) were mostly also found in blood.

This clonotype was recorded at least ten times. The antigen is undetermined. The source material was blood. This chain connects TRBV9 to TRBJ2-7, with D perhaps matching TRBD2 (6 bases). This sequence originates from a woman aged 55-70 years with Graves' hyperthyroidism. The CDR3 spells CASSVRPGTRSYEQYF. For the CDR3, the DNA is TGTGCCAGCAGCGTAAGACCCGGGACTCGATCCTACGAGCAGTACTTC.